This TCR beta chain was obtained from a study of blood T cells in healthy people across ages. The germline V and J ends were trimmed by 4 bases and 1 base, with 15 bases remaining between them. The V gene's germline CDR1 is SGHAT and CDR2 FQNNGV. CDR3 length: 16 amino acids. Through a sample-barcoded 5' primer and a J-beta primer mix, a second PCR was run for roughly 7 to 12 cycles. TCRdb re-called the 5' RACE reads through MiXCR, storing one row per CDR3 protein. The repertoire holds about 1.4 million distinct CDR3 sequences, with approximately 59% as singletons. The sample consisted of blood. This TCR was sampled from a young man in good health. This chain links TRBV11-2 with TRBJ2-3, with D tentatively TRBD2 (5 bases). This CDR3 reads CASSYGLAPGTDTQYF. The CDR3 DNA reads TGTGCCAGCAGCTACGGACTGGCCCCGGGCACAGATACGCAGTATTTT.